The sequence of this T cell receptor (beta chain) was determined in a study of blood T cell repertoires in COVID-19. This clone occurred a few times. V was clipped by 3 bases and J by 10 bases, with 6 bases between them. From germline, CDR1 is LGHDT and CDR2 YNNKEL (reference sequence). The CDR3 covers 11 residues. In the original processing: Estimates of nucleated cell counts were drawn from the amplification of reference gene primers. Sequenced by immunoSEQ multiplex PCR; TCRdb stores in-frame clones only, minus some. D and trimming come from the DNA, and the V and J calls and clone size come from that table. Of more than 250,000 clones listed, 89% are singletons.

Specimen: peripheral blood. This TCR was recovered from a man younger than 30 who had recovered from COVID-19. V gene TRBV3-1 (or the pseudogene TRBV3-2) combines with J gene TRBJ2-2, with D possibly matching TRBD1 (5 bases). This CDR3 reads CASSHREELFF. The DNA of the CDR3 is TGTGCCAGCAGCCACAGGGAGGAGCTGTTTTTT.